This is a list of T cell receptor beta chains from one sample in a study of Tregs in tolerant kidney transplant recipients. The protocol was immunoSEQ multiplex PCR, while the TCRdb copy is restricted to in-frame clones and leaves out a portion. The table lists tens of thousands of clones, approximately 94% of them singletons. The sequences come from CD4+ T cells from blood, collected before the transplant. These receptor sequences come from a human donor who received a combined kidney and bone marrow transplant. The CDR3 runs from the conserved cysteine through the conserved F or W. Each record gives: J gene, clone size, V gene, CDR3 protein. Rows give clone size only sometimes, using once, few, many, or a class for an expanded clone.

TRBJ2-2,once,TRBV30,CAWSVRRGGPGELFF
TRBJ2-7,NA,TRBV6-6,CASSTTSGNYEQYF
TRBJ2-3,once,TRBV4-2,CASSQEWDLSTDTQYF
TRBJ2-5,NA,TRBV6-5,CASSYSGQGMETQYF
TRBJ2-3,NA,TRBV25-1,CASSASGSRDTQYF
TRBJ2-7,NA,TRBV10-2,CASTPTGGAEQYF
TRBJ2-1,NA,TRBV7-6,CASSLVSSAITYNEQFF
TRBJ2-2,NA,TRBV7-9,CASSLGTNTGELFF
TRBJ1-1,NA,TRBV4-1,CASSQRGRNAEAFF
TRBJ1-1,NA,TRBV7-3,CASSLQGAGNTEAFF
TRBJ2-5,NA,TRBV29-1,CSVDGDRGLETQYF
TRBJ1-2,NA,TRBV7-2,CASSSQGENYGYTF
TRBJ2-5,NA,TRBV19,CASSGTPGSGGSGETQYF
TRBJ2-3,NA,TRBV7-3,CASSQRDSTDTQYF
TRBJ2-7,NA,TRBV5-4,CASSLTVWGPYEQYF
TRBJ2-1,NA,TRBV11-2,CASSQYGNEQFF
TRBJ2-7,once,TRBV7-9,CASSVAGREGNEQYF
TRBJ2-7,NA,TRBV7-9,CASSPSGTGSYEQYF
TRBJ1-1,few,TRBV7-8,CASRRPGHTEAFF
TRBJ1-4,few,TRBV7-9,CASSLAQGHATNEKLFF
TRBJ1-6,NA,TRBV7-6,CASSLVGEDSPLHF
TRBJ2-6,NA,TRBV4-1,CASSQYNSGANVLTF
TRBJ2-1,NA,TRBV30,CAWRDRGMNEQFF
TRBJ1-5,NA,TRBV5-4,CASSSPTSPQHF
TRBJ2-3,NA,TRBV11-3,CASSLETVGTDTQYF
TRBJ1-1,NA,TRBV7-3,CASSLTGQTEAFF
TRBJ2-4,NA,TRBV27,CASSLGPRILAERDKNIQYF
TRBJ2-3,NA,TRBV5-1,CASSFRLAGGLADTQYF
TRBJ2-2,NA,TRBV5-1,CGGTGRLTGELFF
TRBJ1-4,NA,TRBV5-4,CASSSAPDRGYEKLFF
TRBJ1-1,NA,TRBV27,CASSYRISREMNTEAFF
TRBJ1-4,NA,TRBV5-1,CASSLGTSFATNEKLFF
TRBJ1-1,NA,TRBV5-4,CASSLGAGVAEAFF
TRBJ2-1,NA,TRBV19,CASSTLGLAIYNEQFF
TRBJ2-2,NA,TRBV11-3,CASRGGLAGGTGELFF
TRBJ1-2,NA,TRBV6-1,CASLLGDRRGYTF
TRBJ1-2,NA,TRBV6-1,CASSVTGDYGYTF
TRBJ1-1,NA,TRBV5-1,CASSWTGTPTTEAFF
TRBJ2-2,NA,TRBV9,CASHGTGNTGELFF
TRBJ2-3,NA,TRBV9,CASSGPTRGHDTQYF
TRBJ2-7,NA,TRBV27,CASSSLQGRAYEQYF
TRBJ2-3,NA,TRBV29-1,CSVFGTTTRGDTQYF
TRBJ1-5,NA,TRBV10-3,CAISESRDRGNQPQHF
TRBJ2-3,NA,TRBV30,CAWSVGLAGVGDTQYF
TRBJ2-6,few,TRBV4-3,CASSQVRDTHSGANVLTF
TRBJ1-5,NA,TRBV19,CASSMRGKGSNQPQHF
TRBJ2-5,NA,TRBV11-3,CASSRARGQETQYF
TRBJ2-4,NA,TRBV5-1,CASSWDWSRAKNIQYF
TRBJ2-5,NA,TRBV19,CASSIPLETQYF
TRBJ2-1,NA,TRBV9,CASSVGGLAGNNEQFF
TRBJ2-7,NA,TRBV7-9,CASSRATRNRVLRTYEQYF
TRBJ2-1,NA,TRBV21-1,CASSLKQTSIKESYNEQFF
TRBJ2-3,NA,TRBV29-1,CSVEEGNRGEDTQYF